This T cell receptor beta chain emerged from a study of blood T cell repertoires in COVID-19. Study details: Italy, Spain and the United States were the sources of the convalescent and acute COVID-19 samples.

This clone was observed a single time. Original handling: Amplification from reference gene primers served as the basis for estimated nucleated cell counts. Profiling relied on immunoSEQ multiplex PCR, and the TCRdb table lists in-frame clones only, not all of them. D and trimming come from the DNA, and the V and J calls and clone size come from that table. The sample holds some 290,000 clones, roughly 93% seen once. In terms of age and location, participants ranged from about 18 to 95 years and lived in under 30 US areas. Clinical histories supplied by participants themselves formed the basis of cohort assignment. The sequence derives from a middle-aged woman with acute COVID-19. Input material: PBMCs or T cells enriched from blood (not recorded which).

CDR3: CASSPEGGVTYEQYF. In nucleotides, the CDR3 is TGTGCCAGTAGTCCGGAGGGGGGGGTCACCTACGAGCAGTACTTC. The V call is TRBV19, the J call TRBJ2-7; tentative D call: TRBD2 (7 bases). In germline, CDR1 is LNHDA, CDR2 SQIVND (reference sequence). V was cut by 5 bases and J by 2 bases, with 16 bases left in between. CDR3 size: 15 residues. Full variable domain (rest looked up from reference TRBV19 and TRBJ2-7): DGGITQSPKYLFRKEGQNVTLSCEQNLNHDAMYWYRQDPGQGLRLIYYSQIVNDFQKGDIAEGYSVSREKKESFPLTVTSAQKNPTAFYLCASSPEGGVTYEQYFGPGTRLTVT.